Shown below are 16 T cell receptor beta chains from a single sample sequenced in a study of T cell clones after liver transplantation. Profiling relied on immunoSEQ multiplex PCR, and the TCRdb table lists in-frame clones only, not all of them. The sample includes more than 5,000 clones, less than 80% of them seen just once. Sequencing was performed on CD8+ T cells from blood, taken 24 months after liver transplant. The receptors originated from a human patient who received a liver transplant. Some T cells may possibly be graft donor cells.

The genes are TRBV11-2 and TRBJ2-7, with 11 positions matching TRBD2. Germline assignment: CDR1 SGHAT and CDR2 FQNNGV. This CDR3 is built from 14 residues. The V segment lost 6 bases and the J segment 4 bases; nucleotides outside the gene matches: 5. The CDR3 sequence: CASRGGTSGYEQYF. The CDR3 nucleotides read TGTGCCAGCAGGGGGGGGACTAGCGGATACGAGCAGTACTTC.

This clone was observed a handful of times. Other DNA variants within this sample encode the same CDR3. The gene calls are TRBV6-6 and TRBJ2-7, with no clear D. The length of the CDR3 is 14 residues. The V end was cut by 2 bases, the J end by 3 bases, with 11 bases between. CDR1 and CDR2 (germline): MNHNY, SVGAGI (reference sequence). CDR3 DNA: TGTGCCAGCAGTTACAGCGCCGGATTCTACGAGCAGTACTTC. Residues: CASSYSAGFYEQYF.

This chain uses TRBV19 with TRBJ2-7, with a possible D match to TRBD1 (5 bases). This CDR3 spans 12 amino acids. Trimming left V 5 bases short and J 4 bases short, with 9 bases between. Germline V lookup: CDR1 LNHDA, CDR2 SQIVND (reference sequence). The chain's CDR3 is CASSAGFYEQYF. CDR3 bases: TGTGCCAGTAGTGCAGGGTTTTACGAGCAGTACTTC.

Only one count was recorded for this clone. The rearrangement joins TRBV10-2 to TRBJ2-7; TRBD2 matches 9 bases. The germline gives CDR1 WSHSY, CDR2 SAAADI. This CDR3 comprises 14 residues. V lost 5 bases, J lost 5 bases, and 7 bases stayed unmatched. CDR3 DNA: TGCGCCAGCAGTCTCGGGACTAGCTTCCACGAGCAGTACTTC. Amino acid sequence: CASSLGTSFHEQYF.

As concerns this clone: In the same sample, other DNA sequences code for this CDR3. CDR3 sequence (DNA): TGCAGCGTTGAAAGCGGGAGCACAGATACGCAGTATTTT. Protein product: CSVESGSTDTQYF. The chain carries TRBV29-1 and TRBJ2-3, with D tentatively TRBD2 (6 bases). CDR1 is SQVTM and CDR2 is ANQGSEA in the germline V gene. The CDR3 is made up of 13 amino acids. Between the trimmed V and J ends, which lost 2 bases and 0 bases, there was a span of 6 bases.

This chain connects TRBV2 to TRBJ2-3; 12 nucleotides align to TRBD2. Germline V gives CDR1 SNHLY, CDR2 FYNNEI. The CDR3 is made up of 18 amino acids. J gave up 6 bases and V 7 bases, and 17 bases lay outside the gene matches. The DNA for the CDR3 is TGTGCCAGCACGGGACTAGCGGGTGCCTCTTACCTGGGGGATACGCAGTATTTT. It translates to CASTGLAGASYLGDTQYF.

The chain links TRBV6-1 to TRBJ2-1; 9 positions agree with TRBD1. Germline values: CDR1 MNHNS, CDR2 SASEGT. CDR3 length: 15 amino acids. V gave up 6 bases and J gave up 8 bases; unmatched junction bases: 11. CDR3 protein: CASSPTGGAWDEQFF. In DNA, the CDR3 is TGTGCCAGCAGCCCAACAGGGGGCGCCTGGGATGAGCAGTTCTTC.

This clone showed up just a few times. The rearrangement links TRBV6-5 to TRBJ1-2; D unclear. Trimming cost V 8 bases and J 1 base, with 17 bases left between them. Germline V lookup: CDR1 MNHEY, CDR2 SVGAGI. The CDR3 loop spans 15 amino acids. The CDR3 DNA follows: TGTGCCAGCTGGGGAGCCCAAACATTTAACTATGGCTACACCTTC. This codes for CASWGAQTFNYGYTF.

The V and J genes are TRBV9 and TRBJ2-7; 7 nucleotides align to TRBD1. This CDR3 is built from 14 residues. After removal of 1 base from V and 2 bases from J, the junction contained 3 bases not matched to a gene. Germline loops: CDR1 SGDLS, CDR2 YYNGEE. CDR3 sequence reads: CASSVKGGPYEQYF. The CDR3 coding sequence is TGTGCCAGCAGCGTAAAAGGGGGCCCCTACGAGCAGTACTTC.

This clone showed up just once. CDR3 sequence (DNA): TGCAGTGCTAAACTTAACACTGAAGCTTTCTTT. This encodes CSAKLNTEAFF. V usage is TRBV20-1 and J usage is TRBJ1-1; no reliable D call. Between the trimmed V and J ends, which lost 4 bases and 2 bases, there was a span of 5 bases. Germline CDR1 reads DFQATT; CDR2 reads SNEGSKA (reference sequence). The CDR3 is made up of 11 amino acids.

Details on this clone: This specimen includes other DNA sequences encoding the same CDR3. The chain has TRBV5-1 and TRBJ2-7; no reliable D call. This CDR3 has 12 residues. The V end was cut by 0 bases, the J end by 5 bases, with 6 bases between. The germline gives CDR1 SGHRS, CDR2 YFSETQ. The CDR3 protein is CASSLVGDEQYF. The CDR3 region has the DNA TGCGCCAGCAGCTTGGTTGGCGACGAGCAGTACTTC.

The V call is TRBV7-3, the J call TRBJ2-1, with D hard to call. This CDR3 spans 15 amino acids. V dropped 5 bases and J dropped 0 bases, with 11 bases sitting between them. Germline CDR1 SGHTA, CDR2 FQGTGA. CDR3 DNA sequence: TGTGCCAGCAGCCCCCTGGTGAGCTCCTACAATGAGCAGTTCTTC. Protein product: CASSPLVSSYNEQFF. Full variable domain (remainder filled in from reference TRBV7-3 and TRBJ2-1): GAGVSQTPSNKVTEKGKYVELRCDPISGHTALYWYRQSLGQGPEFLIYFQGTGAADDSGLPNDRFFAVRPEGSVSTLKIQRTERGDSAVYLCASSPLVSSYNEQFFGPGTRLTVL.

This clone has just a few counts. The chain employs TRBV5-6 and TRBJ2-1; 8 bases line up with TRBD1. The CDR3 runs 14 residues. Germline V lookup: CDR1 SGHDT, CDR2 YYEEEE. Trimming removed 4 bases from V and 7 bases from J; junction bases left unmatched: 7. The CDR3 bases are TGTGCCAGCAGCCAGGGGGCTACTGTTAATGAGCAGTTCTTC. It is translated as CASSQGATVNEQFF.

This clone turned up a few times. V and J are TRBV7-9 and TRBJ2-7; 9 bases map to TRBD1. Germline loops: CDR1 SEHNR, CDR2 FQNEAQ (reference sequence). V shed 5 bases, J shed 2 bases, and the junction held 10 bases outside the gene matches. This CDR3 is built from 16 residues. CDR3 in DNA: TGTGCCAGCAGCCACCTGCCGGGACAGGGAACCTACGAGCAGTACTTC. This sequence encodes CASSHLPGQGTYEQYF.

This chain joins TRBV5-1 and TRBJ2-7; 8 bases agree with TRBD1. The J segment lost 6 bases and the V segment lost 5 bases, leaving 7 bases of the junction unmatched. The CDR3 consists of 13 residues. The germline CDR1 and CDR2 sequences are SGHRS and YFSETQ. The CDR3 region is CASRSDRVGEQYF. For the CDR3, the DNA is TGCGCCAGCAGGTCGGACAGGGTGGGCGAGCAGTACTTC.

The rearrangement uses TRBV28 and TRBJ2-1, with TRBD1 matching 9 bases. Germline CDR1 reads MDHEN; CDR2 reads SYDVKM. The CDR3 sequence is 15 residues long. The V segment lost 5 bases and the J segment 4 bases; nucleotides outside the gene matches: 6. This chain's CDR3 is CASSGGQGLYNEQFF. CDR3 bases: TGTGCCAGCAGTGGGGGACAGGGATTATACAATGAGCAGTTCTTC.